The rows below give T cell receptor beta chains drawn from one sample of a study of human T cells and chemical hapten exposure. Each CDR3 protein is one row after TCRdb ran MiXCR on the RACE reads. The table has approximately 79,000 distinct CDR3 sequences, roughly 8.5% seen once. The sequencing used whole blood, collected in connection with sensitization to the hapten diphenylcyclopropenone (DPC). These receptors were collected from a man aged 35 to 55 with alopecia areata. Some clones in this sample may be carry-over from other donors' samples. Both conserved end residues are part of each CDR3. Fields, in order: D gene, V gene, CDR3 protein. D genes are given only for firm matches.

d_call: .; v_call: TRBV7-2; cdr3_aa: CASSPWPADYGYTF
d_call: TRBD1; v_call: TRBV20-1; cdr3_aa: CSATPTGVGETQYF
d_call: .; v_call: TRBV3-1; cdr3_aa: CASSRLGLDEQYF
d_call: .; v_call: TRBV21-1; cdr3_aa: CASSQGGGFGETQYF
d_call: .; v_call: TRBV6-6; cdr3_aa: CASSYAGTHYGYTF
d_call: TRBD2; v_call: TRBV5-1; cdr3_aa: CASSLDGRAQETQYF
d_call: .; v_call: TRBV27; cdr3_aa: CASSWPGSTEAFF
d_call: TRBD1; v_call: TRBV20-1; cdr3_aa: CSAIRGLFGTDTQYF
d_call: TRBD2; v_call: TRBV7-8; cdr3_aa: CASSFGTSGTDTQYF
d_call: TRBD1; v_call: TRBV25-1; cdr3_aa: CASSEPTGGVSPLHF
d_call: .; v_call: TRBV10-3; cdr3_aa: CAISEGQRTDTQYF
d_call: .; v_call: TRBV20-1; cdr3_aa: CSASPSGPGDTQYF
d_call: .; v_call: TRBV25-1; cdr3_aa: CASSESRGKHTEAFF
d_call: TRBD2; v_call: TRBV5-4; cdr3_aa: CASSLELAGGSDTQYF
d_call: .; v_call: TRBV6-2/TRBV6-3; cdr3_aa: CASSLRWGEQYF
d_call: TRBD1; v_call: TRBV30; cdr3_aa: CAWSDTGGSTDTQYF
d_call: .; v_call: TRBV30; cdr3_aa: CAWATLAIGELFF
d_call: TRBD2; v_call: TRBV29-1; cdr3_aa: CSAVGLLAGNEQFF
d_call: TRBD1; v_call: TRBV29-1; cdr3_aa: CSVGAGQGDEQFF
d_call: .; v_call: TRBV20-1; cdr3_aa: CSARGTLVEQYF
d_call: .; v_call: TRBV7-9; cdr3_aa: CASSLDTRGPNTEAFF
d_call: .; v_call: TRBV7-9; cdr3_aa: CASSLDISQRDTQYF
d_call: .; v_call: TRBV20-1; cdr3_aa: CSALDQGIEQYF
d_call: .; v_call: TRBV6-5; cdr3_aa: CASSSLSSSTDTQYF
d_call: TRBD2; v_call: TRBV27; cdr3_aa: CASTRDYLRTGELFF
d_call: .; v_call: TRBV7-2; cdr3_aa: CASSPRRTDTQYF
d_call: TRBD2; v_call: TRBV4-2; cdr3_aa: CASSQETSGDTQYF
d_call: .; v_call: TRBV24-1; cdr3_aa: CATSASVGNTIYF
d_call: TRBD2; v_call: TRBV11-3; cdr3_aa: CASSLLGGGNEQFF
d_call: TRBD1; v_call: TRBV28; cdr3_aa: CASSLKGTGGHEQYF
d_call: .; v_call: TRBV6-5; cdr3_aa: CASTSDQYGQFF
d_call: .; v_call: TRBV24-1; cdr3_aa: CATSDLKNEQFF
d_call: .; v_call: TRBV5-4; cdr3_aa: CASSLDGPYEQYF
d_call: TRBD1; v_call: TRBV14; cdr3_aa: CASSPQGQRSEGYTF
d_call: .; v_call: TRBV6-8; cdr3_aa: CASSYFPREHTQYF
d_call: .; v_call: TRBV30; cdr3_aa: CAWSVGGGNQPQHF
d_call: .; v_call: TRBV12-3/TRBV12-4; cdr3_aa: CASRGSSYEQYF
d_call: .; v_call: TRBV6-2/TRBV6-3; cdr3_aa: CASSRPLGGGYNEQFF
d_call: .; v_call: TRBV28; cdr3_aa: CASSSPTGAQIIF
d_call: TRBD2; v_call: TRBV7-9; cdr3_aa: CASSPPGTRGVETQYF
d_call: TRBD1; v_call: TRBV29-1; cdr3_aa: CSSSRDRGSNEQFF
d_call: .; v_call: TRBV24-1; cdr3_aa: CATSESGLQRLSGANVLTF
d_call: .; v_call: TRBV12-3/TRBV12-4; cdr3_aa: CASSFRGTGELFF
d_call: TRBD2; v_call: TRBV20-1; cdr3_aa: CSARTISGGMETQYF
d_call: .; v_call: TRBV28; cdr3_aa: CATQRGTEAFF
d_call: .; v_call: TRBV5-1; cdr3_aa: CASSWQTYQETQYF
d_call: .; v_call: TRBV12-3/TRBV12-4; cdr3_aa: CASSRTASEAFF
d_call: .; v_call: TRBV3-1; cdr3_aa: CASSLSEGGNEQFF
d_call: TRBD2; v_call: TRBV19; cdr3_aa: CASSIGTSGDWGDEQFF
d_call: .; v_call: TRBV29-1; cdr3_aa: CSVEVLGYEQYF
d_call: .; v_call: TRBV27; cdr3_aa: CASSSPPDTQYF
d_call: TRBD2; v_call: TRBV7-2; cdr3_aa: CASSPPPGGRGVYNEQFF